This T cell receptor (beta chain) stems from a study of cytomegalovirus exposure and HLA in healthy donors. Whole-study findings and limits: Associated with cytomegalovirus, according to the listing, were some 150 TCR beta chains. Analysis performed later showed TCR beta chains linked to HLA being more clonally expanded than equally common others. In most subjects, TCR beta sequences reportedly gave accurate predictions of HLA-A and HLA-B alleles.

This clone was recorded a few times. What it binds is not known. It was with 60 Vbeta and 13 Jbeta primers that the PCR ran. Data came from immunoSEQ multiplex PCR; TCRdb stores just in-frame clones and leaves some out. The repertoire holds 100,000 to 150,000 clones, roughly four fifths seen once, with 11% in the top ten. The CDR3 runs 13 residues. V lost 5 bases to trimming and J lost 5 bases, with 12 bases between them. Germline V gene data show CDR1 as SGHTA and CDR2 as FQGNSA. This clonotype was sampled from a male donor in good health and CMV-seropositive. The chain joins TRBV7-2 to TRBJ2-5; D possibly corresponds to TRBD1 (5 bases). Sequenced input: PBMCs. The CDR3 region has the DNA TGTGCCAGCAGCAAAGGGGAAATTGAGACCCAGTACTTC. It encodes CASSKGEIETQYF.